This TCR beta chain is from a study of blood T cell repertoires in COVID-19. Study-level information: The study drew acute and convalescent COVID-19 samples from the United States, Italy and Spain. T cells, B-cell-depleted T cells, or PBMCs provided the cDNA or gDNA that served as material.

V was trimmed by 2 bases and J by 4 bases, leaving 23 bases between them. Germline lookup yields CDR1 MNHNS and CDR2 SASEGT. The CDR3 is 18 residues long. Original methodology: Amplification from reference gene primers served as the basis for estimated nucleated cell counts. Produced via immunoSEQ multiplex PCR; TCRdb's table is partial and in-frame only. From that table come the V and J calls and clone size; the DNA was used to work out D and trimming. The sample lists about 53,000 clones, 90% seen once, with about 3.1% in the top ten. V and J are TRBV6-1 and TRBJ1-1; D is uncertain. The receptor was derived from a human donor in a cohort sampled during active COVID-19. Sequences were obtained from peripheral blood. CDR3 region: CASSERRSLIFPATEAFF. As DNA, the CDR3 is TGTGCCAGCAGTGAACGAAGGAGCTTGATTTTTCCCGCCACTGAAGCTTTCTTT.